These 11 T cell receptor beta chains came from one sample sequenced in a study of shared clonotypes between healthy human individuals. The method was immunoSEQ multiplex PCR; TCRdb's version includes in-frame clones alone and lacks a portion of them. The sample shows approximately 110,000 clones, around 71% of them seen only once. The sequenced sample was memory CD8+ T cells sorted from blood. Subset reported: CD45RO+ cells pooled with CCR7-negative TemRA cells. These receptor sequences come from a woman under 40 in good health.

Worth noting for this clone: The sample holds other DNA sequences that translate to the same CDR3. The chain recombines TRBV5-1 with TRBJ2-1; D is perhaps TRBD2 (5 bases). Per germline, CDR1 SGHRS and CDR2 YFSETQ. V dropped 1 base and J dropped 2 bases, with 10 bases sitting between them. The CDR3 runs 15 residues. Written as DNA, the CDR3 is TGCGCCAGCAGCTTGTCGAGCGGCGCCTACAATGAGCAGTTCTTC. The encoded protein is CASSLSSGAYNEQFF. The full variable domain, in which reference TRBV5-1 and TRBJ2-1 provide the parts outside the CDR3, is KAGVTQTPRYLIKTRGQQVTLSCSPISGHRSVSWYQQTPGQGLQFLFEYFSETQRNKGNFPGRFSGRQFSNSRSEMNVSTLELGDSALYLCASSLSSGAYNEQFFGPGTRLTVL.

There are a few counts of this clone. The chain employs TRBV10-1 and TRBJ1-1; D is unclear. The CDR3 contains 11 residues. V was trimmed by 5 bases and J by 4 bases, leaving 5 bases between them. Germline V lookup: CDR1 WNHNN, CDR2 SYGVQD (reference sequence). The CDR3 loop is CASSHGTEAFF. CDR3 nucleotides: TGCGCCAGCAGTCACGGCACTGAAGCTTTCTTT.

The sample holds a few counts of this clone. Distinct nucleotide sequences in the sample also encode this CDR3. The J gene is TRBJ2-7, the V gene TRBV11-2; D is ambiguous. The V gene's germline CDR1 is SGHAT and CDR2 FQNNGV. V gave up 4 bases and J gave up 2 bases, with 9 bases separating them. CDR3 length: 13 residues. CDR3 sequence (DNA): TGTGCCAGCAGCTCCTCTGGGCCCTACGAGCAGTACTTC. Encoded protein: CASSSSGPYEQYF. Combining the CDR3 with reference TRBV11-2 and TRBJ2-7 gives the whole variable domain EAGVAQSPRYKIIEKRQSVAFWCNPISGHATLYWYQQILGQGPKLLIQFQNNGVVDDSQLPKDRFSAERLKGVDSTLKIQPAKLEDSAVYLCASSSSGPYEQYFGPGTRLTVT.

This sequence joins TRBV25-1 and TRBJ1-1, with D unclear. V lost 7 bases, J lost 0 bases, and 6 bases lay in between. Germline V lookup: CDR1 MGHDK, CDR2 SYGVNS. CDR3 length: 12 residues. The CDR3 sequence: CASTAVNTEAFF. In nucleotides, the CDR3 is TGTGCCAGCACGGCCGTGAACACTGAAGCTTTCTTT.

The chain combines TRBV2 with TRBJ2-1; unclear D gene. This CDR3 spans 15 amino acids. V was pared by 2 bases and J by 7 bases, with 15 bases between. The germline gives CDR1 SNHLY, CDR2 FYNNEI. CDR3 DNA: TGTGCCAGCAGTGAATCTGCCGCTAGTCCTAATGAGCAGTTCTTC. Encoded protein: CASSESAASPNEQFF.

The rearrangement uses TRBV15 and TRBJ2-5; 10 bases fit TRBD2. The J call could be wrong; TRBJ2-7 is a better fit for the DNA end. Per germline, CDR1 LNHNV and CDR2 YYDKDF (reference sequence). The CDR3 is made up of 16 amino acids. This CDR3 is CATSIRLAGADYEQYF. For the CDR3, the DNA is TGTGCCACCAGCATCCGGCTAGCGGGAGCCGACTACGAGCAGTACTTC.

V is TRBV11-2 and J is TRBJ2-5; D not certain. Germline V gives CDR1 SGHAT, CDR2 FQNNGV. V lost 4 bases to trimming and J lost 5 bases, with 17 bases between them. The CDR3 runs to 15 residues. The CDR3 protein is CASSSPPLGSETQYF. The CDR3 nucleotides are TGTGCCAGCAGCTCCCCCCCCCTAGGTTCCGAGACCCAGTACTTC.

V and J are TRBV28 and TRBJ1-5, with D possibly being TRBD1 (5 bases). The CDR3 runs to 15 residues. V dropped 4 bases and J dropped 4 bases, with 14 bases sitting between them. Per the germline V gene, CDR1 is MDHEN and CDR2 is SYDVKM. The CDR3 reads CASSSLDSINQPQHF. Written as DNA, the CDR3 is TGTGCCAGCAGTTCCTTAGACAGCATTAATCAGCCCCAGCATTTT. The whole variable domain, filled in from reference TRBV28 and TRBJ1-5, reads DVKVTQSSRYLVKRTGEKVFLECVQDMDHENMFWYRQDPGLGLRLIYFSYDVKMKEKGDIPEGYSVSREKKERFSLILESASTNQTSMYLCASSSLDSINQPQHFGDGTRLSIL.

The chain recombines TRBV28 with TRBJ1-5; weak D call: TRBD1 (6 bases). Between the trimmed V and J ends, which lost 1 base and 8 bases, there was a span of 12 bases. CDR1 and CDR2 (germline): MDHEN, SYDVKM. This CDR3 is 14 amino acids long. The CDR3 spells CASSLYGGGEPQHF. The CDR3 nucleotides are TGTGCCAGCAGTTTATATGGGGGCGGAGAGCCCCAGCATTTT.

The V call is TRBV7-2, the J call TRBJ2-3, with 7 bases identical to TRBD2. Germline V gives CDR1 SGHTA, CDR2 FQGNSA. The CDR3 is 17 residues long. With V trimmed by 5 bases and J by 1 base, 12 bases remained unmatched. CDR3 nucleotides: TGTGCCAGCAGCCGTAGTAGCGGGTGGACTCGCACAGATACGCAGTATTTT. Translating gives CASSRSSGWTRTDTQYF.

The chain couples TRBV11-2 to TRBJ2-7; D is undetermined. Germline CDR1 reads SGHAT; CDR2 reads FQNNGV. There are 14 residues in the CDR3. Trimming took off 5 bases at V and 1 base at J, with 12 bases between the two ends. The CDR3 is CASSHFVVSYEQYF. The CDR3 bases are TGTGCCAGCAGCCACTTCGTGGTTTCCTACGAGCAGTACTTC.